This T cell receptor (beta chain) appears in the sequencing data of a study of shared clonotypes between healthy human individuals. Study at large: The plates for each donor numbered three CD4 naive, three CD4 memory, two CD8 naive and one CD8 memory.

Broader study findings: Naive CD4 clonotypes overlapped across several donors at roughly 5.1%.

Per germline, CDR1 MDHEN and CDR2 SYDVKM. This CDR3 contains 15 residues. The germline V and J ends were trimmed by 6 bases and 4 bases, with 19 bases remaining between them. Division of CD4+ cells produced a CD45RA+ naive subset and a CD45RA-negative memory subset. As to this clone: The antigen remains undetermined.

Authors' processing steps: In the immunoSEQ data, sequences were junction-only and lacked quality scores, so filtering differed. Assay: immunoSEQ multiplex PCR; the TCRdb copy retains only in-frame clones and omits some. V, J and clone size derive from that table, while D and trimming were established from the DNA sequence. Of some 2 million clones listed, roughly 94% are singletons. V and J are TRBV28 and TRBJ2-7, with D perhaps TRBD2 (7 bases). Specimen: naive CD4+ T cells sorted from blood. This sample's subset: CD45RA+ positively selected. The clonotype originates from a young man in good health. DNA for the CDR3: TGTGCCAGCAGCTCCCCCAACGGGGGGCGGTACGAGCAGTACTTC. Encoded protein: CASSSPNGGRYEQYF.